These 8 T cell receptor beta chains originate from one sample sequenced in a study of T cells after yellow fever vaccination. TCRdb reprocessed the 5' RACE reads via MiXCR and lists one record per CDR3 protein. This sample has around 300,000 distinct CDR3 sequences, with 4.1% found just once. The sample in question was PBMCs, obtained 5 days after the yellow fever booster vaccination. Receptor source: a man younger than 35 who received the YFV17D yellow fever vaccine.

Regarding this clonotype: Compared with germline, one end of the junction differs, possibly owing to a read error. The chain couples TRBV4-1 to TRBJ2-7; TRBD2 might be the D (5 bases). Per germline, CDR1 MGHRA and CDR2 YSYEKL. The CDR3 has 13 residues. The CDR3 sequence: CASSQDRVAGLRF. In nucleotides, the CDR3 is TGCGCCAGCAGCCAAGATCGGGTTGCGGGCCTAAGGTTC.

This clonotype was detected only a few times. This rearrangement joins TRBV7-9 to TRBJ1-5; TRBD1 matches 11 bases. CDR1 and CDR2 from the germline V gene are SEHNR and FQNEAQ (reference sequence). The trim removed 5 bases at V and 6 bases at J, leaving 9 bases unmatched. This CDR3 spans 16 amino acids. The CDR3 region has the DNA TGTGCCAGCAGCCGAGGCGGACAGGGGGCGGGTCAGCCCCAGCATTTT. Amino acids: CASSRGGQGAGQPQHF.

This clonotype was detected ten times or more. The chain has TRBV5-1 and TRBJ2-7, with 7 bases fitting TRBD1. The CDR3 length is 14 residues. From germline, CDR1 is SGHRS and CDR2 YFSETQ. After removal of 2 bases from V and 5 bases from J, the junction contained 7 bases not matched to a gene. The CDR3 protein is CASSFGQAIDEQYF. The CDR3 region has the DNA TGCGCCAGCAGCTTCGGACAGGCTATCGACGAGCAGTACTTC.

The rearrangement uses TRBV29-1 and TRBJ1-1, with a possible D match to TRBD1 (5 bases). CDR3 length equals 13 residues. CDR1 SQVTM and CDR2 ANQGSEA come from the germline V gene. With 3 bases removed from V and 6 bases from J, the gap between germline ends came to 14 bases. CDR3 nucleotide sequence: TGCAGCGTTGAGCGGCAGGGTGGCGCTGAAGCTTTCTTT. This encodes CSVERQGGAEAFF.

This clonotype was counted a few times. This chain connects TRBV2 to TRBJ1-2; D unclear. CDR1 is SNHLY, CDR2 FYNNEI, per germline. Trimming cost V 7 bases and J 4 bases, with 16 bases left between them. CDR3 length equals 14 residues. The DNA of the CDR3 is TGTGCCAGCACTCCGGACCCCGAACCCTATGGCTACACCTTC. It codes for CASTPDPEPYGYTF.

This clonotype was counted between two and nine times. This chain joins TRBV12-3 or TRBV12-4 and TRBJ2-3, with 7 positions matching TRBD2. Unmatched junction bases numbered 5, after V lost 3 bases and J lost 2 bases. This CDR3 spans 15 amino acids. The CDR3 is CASSFGGGVTDTQYF. The CDR3 DNA is TGTGCCAGCAGTTTCGGCGGGGGTGTCACAGATACGCAGTATTTT.

This clonotype was counted ten times or more. The chain links TRBV5-4 to TRBJ2-2; D is possibly TRBD1 or TRBD2 (6 bases each). From germline, CDR1 is SGHNT and CDR2 YYREEE (reference sequence). The CDR3 extends over 13 amino acids. The ends were cut back, 4 bases at V and 5 bases at J, with 9 bases in the middle. As DNA, the CDR3 is TGTGCCAGCAGCAGGGGGGAGACCGGGGAGCTGTTTTTT. This codes for CASSRGETGELFF.

The gene calls are TRBV7-9 and TRBJ2-1; D might be TRBD2 (5 bases). The CDR3 is 16 residues long. V gave up 2 bases and J gave up 9 bases, with 20 bases separating them. The germline V gene encodes CDR1 SEHNR and CDR2 FQNEAQ (reference sequence). CDR3 coding DNA: TGTGCCAGCAGCTTAACCCACTGGAGAGGACGGGGTGAGCAGTTCTTC. Translation gives CASSLTHWRGRGEQFF. Full variable domain (outside the CDR3, taken from reference TRBV7-9 and TRBJ2-1): DTGVSQNPRHKITKRGQNVTFRCDPISEHNRLYWYRQTLGQGPEFLTYFQNEAQLEKSRLLSDRFSAERPKGSFSTLEIQRTEQGDSAMYLCASSLTHWRGRGEQFFGPGTRLTVL.